The table lists the clone carrying this TCR beta chain with many counts. What it binds is not known. This sample was taken from a study of T cells in Graves' hyperthyroidism and ophthalmopathy. Study details: Any treatment followed the collection of peripheral blood at initial diagnosis. General study results and limits: Blood samples included most of the expanded thyroid clonotypes exceeding 0.001.

Germline-derived CDR1 and CDR2 are SGHRS and YFSETQ. The V segment lost 4 bases and the J segment 4 bases; nucleotides outside the gene matches: 10. This CDR3 contains 15 residues. Disease duration under 2 months; hyperthyroidism patients were aged 18 to 65. The source of the PBMCs was roughly 10 ml of fresh peripheral blood. Amplification of TCR beta CDR3 regions was performed using RNA transcripts as template. First-round RT-PCR of the TCR CDR3 relied on the HTBI primer set. One entry per CDR3 protein, called by TCRdb with MiXCR from the multiplex PCR reads. Of under 450,000 distinct CDR3 sequences listed, approximately 14% are singletons.

The TCR comes from a woman younger than 35 with Graves' hyperthyroidism. The chain combines TRBV5-1 with TRBJ2-7; 8 nucleotides align to TRBD1. The sequenced sample was blood. CDR3 sequence reads: CASSRDGTGRYEQYF. The CDR3 bases are TGCGCCAGCAGCCGGGACGGGACAGGACGTTACGAGCAGTACTTC. The variable domain in full, with the rest retrieved from reference TRBV5-1 and TRBJ2-7, is KAGVTQTPRYLIKTRGQQVTLSCSPISGHRSVSWYQQTPGQGLQFLFEYFSETQRNKGNFPGRFSGRQFSNSRSEMNVSTLELGDSALYLCASSRDGTGRYEQYFGPGTRLTVT.